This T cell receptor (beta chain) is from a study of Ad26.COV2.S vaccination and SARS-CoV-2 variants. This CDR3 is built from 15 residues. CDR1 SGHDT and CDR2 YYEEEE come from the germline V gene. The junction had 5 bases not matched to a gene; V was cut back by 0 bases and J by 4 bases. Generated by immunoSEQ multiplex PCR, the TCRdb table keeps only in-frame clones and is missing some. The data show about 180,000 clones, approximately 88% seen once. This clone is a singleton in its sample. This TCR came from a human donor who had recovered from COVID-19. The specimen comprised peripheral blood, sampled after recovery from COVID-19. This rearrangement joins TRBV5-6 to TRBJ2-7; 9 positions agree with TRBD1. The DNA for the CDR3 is TGTGCCAGCAGCTTGGGGACAGGGGACTCTTACGAGCAGTACTTC. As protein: CASSLGTGDSYEQYF.